These 2 T cell receptor beta chains were all obtained from the same sample, sequenced in a study of type 1 and type 2 diabetes patients. PCR was run on genomic DNA. Multiplex PCR with 30 forward and 13 reverse primers amplified the TCR beta CDR3. TCRdb re-analysed the multiplex PCR reads in MiXCR, keeping a single row per CDR3 protein. The table shows approximately 260,000 distinct CDR3 sequences, with approximately 45% occurring only once. Input material: peripheral blood mononuclear cells (PBMCs). These receptors all come from a man in his late teens or twenties with type 2 diabetes.

This chain joins TRBV15 and TRBJ2-7, with D tentatively TRBD2 (6 bases). The CDR3 runs 16 residues. The V and J ends lost 0 bases and 6 bases respectively, with 18 bases between them. The V gene's germline CDR1 is LNHNV and CDR2 YYDKDF (reference sequence). The CDR3 reads CATSRDKLAGLSEQYF. In nucleotides, the CDR3 is TGTGCCACCAGCAGAGATAAACTAGCTGGTTTGAGCGAGCAGTACTTC.

This clonotype was seen at least ten times. The CDR3 DNA sequence: TGTGCCAGCAGTGTTACAGTTCAGCAAACCTACGAGCAGTACTTC. Protein: CASSVTVQQTYEQYF. The chain joins TRBV2 to TRBJ2-7, with D unclear. V lost 4 bases and J lost 2, with 15 bases in between. The CDR3 extends over 15 amino acids. Germline V gives CDR1 SNHLY, CDR2 FYNNEI.